These 9 T cell receptor beta chains were all obtained from the same sample, sequenced in a study of T cells in Graves' hyperthyroidism and ophthalmopathy. TCR beta CDR3 regions were amplified from RNA transcripts. The TCR CDR3 first-round RT-PCR relied on the HTBI primer set. Using its own MiXCR run on the multiplex PCR reads, TCRdb lists one record per CDR3 protein. The table has some 600,000 distinct CDR3 sequences, around 45% seen once. The sample taken for sequencing was peripheral blood or thyroid tissue (not recorded which). Receptors were obtained from a woman under 30 with Graves' hyperthyroidism.

The chain recombines TRBV12-3 or TRBV12-4 with TRBJ1-5; 8 nucleotides match TRBD1. The CDR3 extends over 15 amino acids. Trimming took 1 base from V and 3 from J; bases not matched to a gene: 2. The CDR3 DNA reads as TGTGCCAGCAGTTTAGGACAGGGGAACAATCAGCCCCAGCATTTT. This gives the protein CASSLGQGNNQPQHF.

Regarding this clonotype: The junction departs from the called germline gene at one end, perhaps through a read error. This chain connects TRBV2 to TRBJ2-5, with 8 bases identical to TRBD1. The CDR3 consists of 14 residues. The germline V gene encodes CDR1 SNHLY and CDR2 FYNNEI. The CDR3 bases are TGTGCCGGCAGGACTGAGGACAGGGTAGAGACCCAGTACTTC. As protein: CAGRTEDRVETQYF.

The chain carries TRBV20-1 and TRBJ2-5; the D is unclear. Germline lookup yields CDR1 DFQATT and CDR2 SNEGSKA (reference sequence). V gave up 0 bases and J gave up 5 bases, with 16 bases separating them. The CDR3 is 15 residues long. The CDR3: CSARDLTRREETQYF. The DNA of the CDR3 is TGCAGTGCTAGAGATCTAACCAGGAGAGAGGAGACCCAGTACTTC.

The table lists this clonotype with a few counts. This chain links TRBV29-1 with TRBJ2-7; 11 positions agree with TRBD1. Trimming took 3 bases from V and 2 from J; bases not matched to a gene: 6. CDR3 size: 15 residues. CDR1 and CDR2 from the germline V gene are SQVTM and ANQGSEA. The CDR3, as DNA: TGCAGCGTTGAGACAGGACAGGGGGCTCCCTACGAGCAGTACTTC. Protein: CSVETGQGAPYEQYF.

This clonotype was counted a few times. This chain uses TRBV20-1 with TRBJ1-1; D remains ambiguous. The V end lost 3 bases, the J end lost 5 bases, and 10 bases lay between the germline ends. This CDR3 comprises 12 residues. Germline CDR1 reads DFQATT; CDR2 reads SNEGSKA (reference sequence). CDR3 in DNA: TGCAGTGCTAGGATGAGTTTGACTGAAGCTTTCTTT. Its translation is CSARMSLTEAFF.

V gene TRBV7-6 combines with J gene TRBJ2-2; TRBD2 might be the D (5 bases). CDR1 is SGHVS, CDR2 FNYEAQ, per germline. The CDR3 is made up of 14 amino acids. With 4 bases removed from V and 4 bases from J, the gap between germline ends came to 10 bases. CDR3 amino acids: CASSSGKSTGELFF. The CDR3 DNA reads as TGTGCCAGCAGCTCCGGGAAGTCCACCGGGGAGCTGTTTTTT.

CDR3 in DNA: TGCGCCAGCGCTCCGGGAGTGGGCGAGCAGTACTTC. Protein sequence: CASAPGVGEQYF. The chain uses TRBV5-1 and TRBJ2-7, with D possibly TRBD2 on 6 matching bases. The germline V gene encodes CDR1 SGHRS and CDR2 YFSETQ. The ends were cut back, 7 bases at V and 6 bases at J, with 14 bases in the middle. CDR3 length equals 12 residues.

The chain is built from TRBV7-2 and TRBJ1-1; D is uncertain. V dropped 3 bases and J dropped 6 bases, with 11 bases sitting between them. This CDR3 spans 13 amino acids. Germline lookup yields CDR1 SGHTA and CDR2 FQGNSA. CDR3 sequence: CASSLDVDPEAFF. CDR3 DNA: TGTGCCAGCAGCTTGGATGTCGATCCTGAAGCTTTCTTT.

CDR3 amino acids: CASLAGTMLDQPQHF. CDR3 nucleotides: TGTGCCAGCTTAGCCGGGACAATGCTGGATCAGCCCCAGCATTTT. This chain joins TRBV10-3 and TRBJ1-5; TRBD1 is a possible D gene (6 bases). Germline CDR1 ENHRY, CDR2 SYGVKD. The CDR3 extends over 15 amino acids. The germline V and J ends were trimmed by 10 bases and 5 bases, with 21 bases remaining between them.